What follows are 28 T cell receptor beta chains derived from one specimen sequenced in a study of T cells after yellow fever vaccination. TCRdb itself ran the 5' RACE reads through MiXCR, one entry per CDR3 protein. The table lists around 610,000 distinct CDR3 sequences, approximately 12% of them singletons. Sample: PBMCs, taken on the day of the yellow fever booster vaccination. All receptors come from a man under 40 who received the YFV17D yellow fever vaccine.

This rearrangement joins TRBV5-1 to TRBJ2-1; D might be TRBD2 (6 bases). The CDR3 has 16 amino acids. Germline lookup yields CDR1 SGHRS and CDR2 YFSETQ. V lost 2 bases to trimming and J lost 0 bases, with 12 bases between them. CDR3 nucleotides: TGCGCCAGCAGCTTTCTTTCCGGGGGCTCCTACAATGAGCAGTTCTTC. This translates into CASSFLSGGSYNEQFF.

This chain connects TRBV12-3 or TRBV12-4 to TRBJ1-2; 10 nucleotides line up with TRBD1. V lost 6 bases and J lost 6; bases outside the gene matches: 10. CDR3 length: 15 residues. Here the CDR3 DNA reads TGTGCCAGCAGACAATACGGGACAGGGGAACATGGCTACACCTTC. It translates to CASRQYGTGEHGYTF.

V gene TRBV7-6 combines with J gene TRBJ1-1; TRBD1 is a possible D gene (5 bases). CDR1 and CDR2 from the germline V gene are SGHVS and FNYEAQ. There are 14 residues in the CDR3. V was cut by 1 base and J by 1 base, with 7 bases left in between. The CDR3 loop is CASSLEQENTEAFF. The CDR3 DNA reads as TGTGCCAGCAGCTTAGAACAGGAGAACACTGAAGCTTTCTTT.

The chain carries TRBV7-2 and TRBJ1-1; TRBD1 might be the D (5 bases). CDR3 size: 13 residues. In germline, CDR1 is SGHTA, CDR2 FQGNSA. V shed 1 base and J shed 5 bases, with 8 bases lying between them. The chain's CDR3 is CASSLVGVTEAFF. DNA for the CDR3: TGTGCCAGCAGCTTAGTGGGGGTAACTGAAGCTTTCTTT. Based on the CDR3 plus reference TRBV7-2 and TRBJ1-1, the full variable domain is GAGVSQSPSNKVTEKGKDVELRCDPISGHTALYWYRQSLGQGLEFLIYFQGNSAPDKSGLPSDRFSAERTGGSVSTLTIQRTQQEDSAVYLCASSLVGVTEAFFGQGTRLTVV.

The rearrangement joins TRBV5-1 to TRBJ2-2; D is unclear. The germline V and J ends were trimmed by 4 bases and 2 bases, with 12 bases remaining between them. Germline-derived CDR1 and CDR2 are SGHRS and YFSETQ. The CDR3 is 15 residues long. In DNA form, the CDR3 reads TGCGCCAGCAGCAAAGCGACGAGTAACACCGGGGAGCTGTTTTTT. Translating gives CASSKATSNTGELFF.

This clonotype was found many times. This chain uses TRBV11-1 with TRBJ2-5, with D unclear. With 2 bases removed from V and 1 base from J, the gap between germline ends came to 20 bases. Per the germline V gene, CDR1 is SGHAT and CDR2 is FQDESV (reference sequence). The CDR3 is 18 amino acids. CDR3 in amino acids: CASSLISYRARGQETQYF. CDR3 bases: TGTGCCAGCAGCTTAATCTCCTATCGCGCTAGAGGCCAAGAGACCCAGTACTTC.

The chain recombines TRBV7-9 with TRBJ2-5; weak D call: TRBD2 (6 bases). Trimming removed 5 bases from V and 4 bases from J, with 11 bases in between. The CDR3 spans 13 residues. Germline V lookup: CDR1 SEHNR, CDR2 FQNEAQ (reference sequence). CDR3 nucleotides: TGTGCCAGCAGCGCGGGGAACCGAGAGACCCAGTACTTC. This encodes CASSAGNRETQYF.

The chain uses TRBV11-2 and TRBJ2-2; perhaps D is TRBD1 or TRBD2 (5 bases each). This CDR3 region has 17 residues. Germline V gene sequence: CDR1 SGHAT, CDR2 FQNNGV. Between the trimmed V and J ends, which lost 5 bases and 1 base, there was a span of 17 bases. CDR3 residues: CASSPRSGTLNTGELFF. The DNA for the CDR3 is TGTGCCAGCAGCCCCAGGTCTGGGACGCTGAACACCGGGGAGCTGTTTTTT.

The rearrangement links TRBV29-1 to TRBJ2-5; 9 bases match TRBD2. Germline V gene data show CDR1 as SQVTM and CDR2 as ANQGSEA. This CDR3 region has 12 residues. With V trimmed by 6 bases and J by 5 bases, 4 bases remained unmatched. DNA of the CDR3: TGCAGCGTGGGCCTAGCGGGGGAGACCCAGTACTTC. The encoded protein is CSVGLAGETQYF.

Only a few counts were recorded for this clonotype. The gene calls are TRBV28 and TRBJ2-5; tentatively, D is TRBD2 (5 bases). Trimming cost V 6 bases and J 4 bases, with 18 bases left between them. CDR1 is MDHEN and CDR2 is SYDVKM in the germline V gene. CDR3 length: 15 amino acids. As DNA, the CDR3 is TGTGCCAGCAGCCTAAGTACTGGTGCGGGAGAGACCCAGTACTTC. Its translation is CASSLSTGAGETQYF.

This clonotype came up a few times. The chain uses TRBV4-3 and TRBJ2-1, with D maybe TRBD1 (6 bases). Germline V CDR1 and CDR2: LGHNA, YSLEER. V dropped 1 base and J dropped 0 bases, with 13 bases sitting between them. The CDR3 totals 17 residues. The CDR3 is CASSQARGGSSYNEQFF. As DNA, the CDR3 is TGCGCCAGCAGCCAAGCCAGGGGTGGTAGCTCCTACAATGAGCAGTTCTTC.

The sample holds many counts of this clonotype. The chain has TRBV7-2 and TRBJ2-7; 7 bases align to TRBD2. This CDR3 has 15 residues. J was trimmed by 5 bases and V by 5 bases; bases with no gene match: 12. Germline V lookup: CDR1 SGHTA, CDR2 FQGNSA. CDR3 DNA: TGTGCCAGCAGCCCCCCAGGCGGGAGAGCCCACGAGCAGTACTTC. It is translated as CASSPPGGRAHEQYF.

V usage is TRBV15 and J usage is TRBJ2-5; no definite D call. The CDR3 is made up of 11 amino acids. Germline assignment: CDR1 LNHNV and CDR2 YYDKDF (reference sequence). The V end was cut by 3 bases, the J end by 7 bases, with 6 bases between. CDR3 amino acids: CATSSPGTQYF. In DNA, the CDR3 is TGTGCCACCAGCAGCCCCGGGACCCAGTACTTC.

In its sample, this clonotype was seen a few times. This chain connects TRBV20-1 to TRBJ2-7; D gene unclear. V was cut by 3 bases and J by 3 bases, with 18 bases left in between. This CDR3 contains 15 residues. Germline V CDR1 and CDR2: DFQATT, SNEGSKA (reference sequence). CDR3 DNA: TGCAGTGCTAGGGACGATCACTTAGTTAGCTACGAGCAGTACTTC. Protein sequence: CSARDDHLVSYEQYF.

The rearrangement uses TRBV28 and TRBJ2-5; possible D gene TRBD1, 5 bases. This CDR3 is built from 14 residues. Trimming shortened V by 4 bases and J by 2 bases, and 11 bases separated the two germline ends. Germline CDR1 reads MDHEN; CDR2 reads SYDVKM. The CDR3 here is CASSSAGWQETQYF. The CDR3 region has the DNA TGTGCCAGCAGTTCGGCAGGGTGGCAAGAGACCCAGTACTTC.

CDR3 protein: CTVGGLSNEQFF. CDR3 DNA: TGCACCGTGGGCGGGCTGAGCAATGAGCAGTTCTTC. The chain couples TRBV20-1 to TRBJ2-1, with D possibly TRBD2 on 5 matching bases. The CDR3 runs to 12 residues. From germline, CDR1 is DFQATT and CDR2 SNEGSKA (reference sequence).

The rearrangement links TRBV6-5 to TRBJ1-2; weak D call: TRBD1 (5 bases). The V gene lost 0 bases and the J gene lost 4 bases, with 9 bases spanning the gap. The germline V gene encodes CDR1 MNHEY and CDR2 SVGAGI. The CDR3 has 14 residues. CDR3 amino acids: CASSYSPGSYGYTF. In nucleotides, the CDR3 is TGTGCCAGCAGTTACTCACCAGGGTCCTATGGCTACACCTTC.

Comments on this clonotype: At one of its ends the junction is not consistent with the germline gene, which may arise from a read error. V gene TRBV6-1 combines with J gene TRBJ2-1; D remains ambiguous. The CDR3 is 16 residues long. CDR1 and CDR2 from the germline V gene are MNHNS and SASEGT. CDR3 residues: CASSEVWDRSYNQQFF. The CDR3, as DNA: TGTGCCAGCAGTGAAGTGTGGGATAGGTCCTACAATCAGCAGTTCTTC.

The table lists this clonotype with a few counts. The chain carries TRBV10-3 and TRBJ2-7, with 10 positions matching TRBD1. The V segment lost 4 bases and the J segment 3 bases; nucleotides outside the gene matches: 3. The CDR3 totals 14 residues. CDR1 and CDR2 from the germline V gene are ENHRY and SYGVKD. CDR3 sequence reads: CAISGDRGIYEQYF. CDR3 DNA sequence: TGTGCCATCAGTGGGGACAGGGGAATCTACGAGCAGTACTTC.

This clonotype was seen repeatedly, ten times or more. The V and J genes are TRBV5-1 and TRBJ2-7; tentative D call: TRBD1 (6 bases). Germline CDR1 is SGHRS and CDR2 is YFSETQ. Trimming took 3 bases from V and 1 from J, leaving 14 bases between them. CDR3 length: 15 residues. The CDR3: CASSSGRDISYEQYF. CDR3 in DNA: TGCGCCAGCAGCTCCGGCCGGGACATTTCCTACGAGCAGTACTTC.

The V call is TRBV28, the J call TRBJ2-7, with 8 bases lining up with TRBD1. The J segment lost 6 bases and the V segment lost 2 bases, leaving 21 bases of the junction unmatched. Germline V gene lookup returns CDR1 MDHEN and CDR2 SYDVKM. The CDR3 runs 19 residues. CDR3 in amino acids: CASSLALRTGGAFSPEQYF. Written as DNA, the CDR3 is TGTGCCAGCAGTTTAGCCCTACGAACAGGGGGAGCTTTCTCGCCCGAGCAGTACTTC.

This rearrangement joins TRBV15 to TRBJ2-5; D unresolved. CDR3 length: 13 residues. Germline loops: CDR1 LNHNV, CDR2 YYDKDF (reference sequence). The germline V and J ends were trimmed by 0 bases and 5 bases, with 7 bases remaining between them. The CDR3 bases are TGTGCCACCAGCAGAGATCGTTCGGAGACCCAGTACTTC. It yields the protein CATSRDRSETQYF.

V and J are TRBV29-1 and TRBJ2-1; D unresolved. The germline V and J ends were trimmed by 6 bases and 8 bases, with 14 bases remaining between them. Looked up from germline, CDR1 is SQVTM and CDR2 is ANQGSEA. This CDR3 is built from 12 residues. The CDR3 region has the DNA TGCAGCGTGAGAAGGGAATTGGATGAGCAGTTCTTC. As protein: CSVRRELDEQFF.

This clonotype was recorded many times. The chain uses TRBV5-6 and TRBJ2-5; a possible D gene is TRBD2 (5 bases). The CDR3 loop spans 13 amino acids. Per germline, CDR1 SGHDT and CDR2 YYEEEE. Trimming left V 7 bases short and J 5 bases short, with 15 bases between. CDR3 loop: CASFSLAYETQYF. The CDR3 nucleotides are TGTGCCAGCTTCTCCCTAGCTTACGAGACCCAGTACTTC.

The gene calls are TRBV21-1 and TRBJ2-7; the DNA was not used to check the table's D call, TRBD1. TRBV21-1 corresponds to a pseudogene. The CDR3 is 14 amino acids. For the CDR3, the DNA is TGTGCCAGCAGCACCTTCGGACAGGGTGGCGAGCAGTACTTC. Translating it yields CASSTFGQGGEQYF.

V usage is TRBV20-1 and J usage is TRBJ2-3; weak D call: TRBD2 (6 bases). Trimming pared 6 bases from V and 0 bases from J, leaving 13 bases between. Germline CDR1 reads DFQATT; CDR2 reads SNEGSKA (reference sequence). This CDR3 contains 14 residues. The CDR3 reads CSAKSGPSTDTQYF. As DNA, the CDR3 is TGCAGTGCAAAGAGCGGGCCTAGCACAGATACGCAGTATTTT.

The rearrangement uses TRBV29-1 and TRBJ2-7; D remains unclear. Per the germline V gene, CDR1 is SQVTM and CDR2 is ANQGSEA. Trimming removed 4 bases from V and 3 bases from J, with 16 bases in between. The CDR3 contains 14 residues. The CDR3 is CSVVTGRRFYEQYF. CDR3 nucleotide sequence: TGCAGCGTTGTTACTGGGCGGCGATTCTACGAGCAGTACTTC.

The chain combines TRBV6-1 with TRBJ2-7; 11 bases map to TRBD1. Germline CDR1 and CDR2: MNHNS and SASEGT. V lost 8 bases to trimming and J lost 0 bases; unmatched junction nucleotides: 3. The length of the CDR3 is 14 residues. The CDR3: CASSGTGGSYEQYF. CDR3 nucleotide sequence: TGTGCCAGCTCTGGGACAGGGGGCTCCTACGAGCAGTACTTC.